A selection of T cell receptor beta chains follows, all from one sample in a study of tumor and adjacent non-tumor tissue in lung cancer. TCRdb itself ran the multiplex PCR reads through MiXCR, one entry per CDR3 protein. Among about 67,000 distinct CDR3 sequences, roughly three quarters were seen once, and the ten largest hold 35% to 50%. The sequenced material came from distant non-tumor lung tissue. These receptors came from a man in his sixties with non-small cell lung cancer. Both conserved end residues are part of each CDR3. The order of the fields is CDR3 length, V gene, clone size, J gene, D gene, CDR3 DNA, CDR3 protein. D genes are given only for firm matches. Clone size is shown for a subset of rows, as once, few, many or a class of expanded clone.

13	TRBV11-3	NA	TRBJ1-1	NA	TGTGCCAGCTACCTGCGGGGATCGACTGAAGCTTTCTTT	CASYLRGSTEAFF
14	TRBV28	NA	TRBJ1-2	NA	TGTGCCAACAGTCCTCTAGGGACCAAAGATGGCTACACCTTC	CANSPLGTKDGYTF
15	TRBV6-1	NA	TRBJ2-3	NA	TGTGGCAGCAGTGAACTTCAAGGTAGCATAGATACGCAGTATTTT	CGSSELQGSIDTQYF
14	TRBV6-4	once	TRBJ1-1	NA	TGTACCAGCAGGAACCAAGGGGTCGGGGATGAAGCTTTCTTT	CTSRNQGVGDEAFF
12	TRBV6-5	NA	TRBJ2-1	TRBD2	TGTGCTAGCTGGGGGGGTAGCGATGAGCAGTTCTTC	CASWGGSDEQFF
15	TRBV11-3	medium-sized	TRBJ2-1	TRBD1	TGTGCCAGCAGCCTTGGACAGGGCTGGCAAAATGAGCAGTTCTTC	CASSLGQGWQNEQFF
15	TRBV11-2	NA	TRBJ2-1	NA	TGTGCCAGCAGCCTATCCGCTGCTAGGTTAAATGAGCAGTTCTTC	CASSLSAARLNEQFF
13	TRBV6-5	NA	TRBJ1-4	NA	TGTGCCTGCAGTTACTATCAGGGATCGCATCTGTTTTTT	CACSYYQGSHLFF
14	TRBV6-1	NA	TRBJ2-1	NA	TGTGCCAGCATCGTAGGGAGCTCCTACAATGAGCAGCTCTTC	CASIVGSSYNEQLF
12	TRBV20-1	many	TRBJ2-5	TRBD2	TGCAGTGCTAGACTAGCGGGAGAGACCCAGTACTTC	CSARLAGETQYF
14	TRBV6-2/TRBV6-3	NA	TRBJ2-1	TRBD1	TGTGCCAGCCGTAGACAGGGCTCCTTCAATGAGCACTTCTTC	CASRRQGSFNEHFF
13	TRBV6-2/TRBV6-3	few	TRBJ1-2	NA	TGTGCCAGCGATAGAGCGGACGGTGATGGCTACACCTTC	CASDRADGDGYTF
12	TRBV24-1	many	TRBJ2-3	NA	TGTGCCACCAGTGATGGCGCAGATACGCAGTATTTT	CATSDGADTQYF
15	TRBV5-5	NA	TRBJ1-5	NA	TGTGCCAACAGCGGGGGGGCCTATAGCAATCGGCCCCGGCATTTT	CANSGGAYSNRPRHF
15	TRBV6-2/TRBV6-3	NA	TRBJ2-3	NA	TGTGCCAGCAGTTACCTGACTGGCGGGTCAGATACGCAATATTTT	CASSYLTGGSDTQYF
17	TRBV6-5	NA	TRBJ2-1	NA	TGTGCATGCAGTTTTCAAGCTGGGGCAGGCGGAAGCCATGAGCAGTTCTTC	CACSFQAGAGGSHEQFF
16	TRBV5-5	NA	TRBJ2-7	NA	TGTGTCAGCAGCAAAAATCCGGAACTAACCACCTACGAGCAGTACTTC	CVSSKNPELTTYEQYF
18	TRBV6-6	NA	TRBJ1-2	NA	TGTGCAAGCAGTTCATGGGTTTTCGGGGGGGTCCTTAACAATGGCTACACCTTC	CASSSWVFGGVLNNGYTF
12	TRBV29-1	NA	TRBJ1-1	NA	TGCAGCGTTGACGCAGGGAACGCTAAAGCTTTCTTT	CSVDAGNAKAFF
11	TRBV29-1	NA	TRBJ2-7	NA	TGTAGCGCCTTCGTCCCTAAAGAGCAGTACTTC	CSAFVPKEQYF
16	TRBV5-5	NA	TRBJ1-5	TRBD1	TGTGCCAGCAGCCAGGTAGGACAGGGTGGTAGTCAGCCCCAGCATTTT	CASSQVGQGGSQPQHF
12	TRBV29-1	NA	TRBJ2-7	NA	TGCAGCGTTGAAGTAGGGAACTATGAGCAGTACTTT	CSVEVGNYEQYF
15	TRBV28	NA	TRBJ2-2	NA	TGTGCCAGCAGTTTCAGTCCGCATAACACCGTGGAGCTGTTTTTT	CASSFSPHNTVELFF
15	TRBV6-1	NA	TRBJ2-1	NA	TGTGCCAGCAACGCTGGGGCTTGCGGTTACAATGAGCAGTTCTTC	CASNAGACGYNEQFF
15	TRBV5-5	NA	TRBJ2-3	NA	TGTGCCAGCAGCCGGTGGAGAGAGCTGCCAGATACTCAGTATTTT	CASSRWRELPDTQYF
17	TRBV4-1	NA	TRBJ2-7	TRBD2	TGTGCCAGCAGCCAACACTGTGTTGGCGGGAGGGGATACGAGCAGTACTTC	CASSQHCVGGRGYEQYF
14	TRBV6-5	NA	TRBJ1-5	NA	TGTGCCAGCAGGCGGCTTCAGGGAGGTCGGCCCCAGCATTTT	CASRRLQGGRPQHF
17	TRBV7-9	many	TRBJ2-7	NA	TGTGCCAGCAGCTTATTAGTTCTATCGGACGGTACCTACGAGCAGTACTTC	CASSLLVLSDGTYEQYF
12	TRBV20-1	NA	TRBJ2-4	NA	TGCAGTGCTAGAGGCCCGGAAAACGCTCAGTACTTC	CSARGPENAQYF
14	TRBV11-2	few	TRBJ2-1	TRBD2	TGTGCCACTCAGCTAGCGGGAGCCTACAATGAGCAGTTCTTC	CATQLAGAYNEQFF
16	TRBV6-2/TRBV6-3	many	TRBJ2-3	NA	TGTGCCAGCAGTTACCCCGGAACTATACGAACAGATACGCAGTATTTT	CASSYPGTIRTDTQYF
19	TRBV24-1	NA	TRBJ2-7	TRBD1	TGTACCACCACTGATTTGCGAACCCAACCGGGACAGGGTGTCTACGAGCAGTACTTC	CTTTDLRTQPGQGVYEQYF
14	TRBV19	once	TRBJ2-7	TRBD1	TGTGCCGATAGTATGGGACAGGAGCTTTACGAGCAGTACTTC	CADSMGQELYEQYF